This T cell receptor beta chain was captured by sequencing in a study of response to subunit inactivated influenza vaccine. Study-level points and caveats: Authors suggested that a seasonal influenza vaccination recruits few new T cells each time.

There are many counts of this clonotype. Its antigen is not known. Via MiXCR, TCRdb re-called the RT-PCR reads, giving one row per CDR3 protein. The sample consists of about 520,000 distinct CDR3 sequences, approximately 7.2% of them appearing once. The CDR3 is 12 amino acids. The V gene lost 5 bases and the J gene lost 2 bases, with 4 bases spanning the gap. Germline V gives CDR1 SGHTA, CDR2 FQGNSA. Sample: PBMCs from blood, taken around 25 months after vaccination. The genes are TRBV7-2 and TRBJ2-1; no definite D call. The sequence came from a man aged 45-69 years who received an inactivated influenza vaccine. The CDR3 sequence: CASSHTYNEQFF. The CDR3 DNA sequence: TGTGCCAGCAGCCATACCTACAATGAGCAGTTCTTC.